This entry is about one TCR beta chain. The CDR3 totals 15 residues. The V end was cut by 6 bases, the J end by 4 bases, with 18 bases between. This specimen comes from a study of human T cells and chemical hapten exposure. Using its own MiXCR run on the RACE reads, TCRdb lists one record per CDR3 protein. This sample has 350,000 to 450,000 distinct CDR3 sequences, with 5.1% found just once. Time point noted: pre-sensitization, week 0. Treatment given: therapeutic diphenylcyclopropenone sensitization with weekly scalp DPC. The specimen comprised whole blood, sampled in connection with sensitization to the hapten diphenylcyclopropenone (DPC). This clonotype was obtained from a woman between 45 and 65 years old with alopecia areata. Some clones in this sample may be carry-over from other donors' samples. The chain couples TRBV12-3 or TRBV12-4 to TRBJ1-2, with D maybe TRBD1 (6 bases). The CDR3, as DNA: TGTGCCAGCAGGGGTCAGGGTGTAGGGGGCTATGGCTACACCTTC. Protein sequence: CASRGQGVGGYGYTF.